This T cell receptor beta chain was documented in a study of cytomegalovirus exposure and HLA in healthy donors. In the PCR, 60 Vbeta and 13 Jbeta primers were used. The method was immunoSEQ multiplex PCR; TCRdb's version includes in-frame clones alone and lacks a portion of them. Of about 140,000 clones listed, under 70% were seen once; the top ten hold over 5%. CDR1 is ENHRY, CDR2 SYGVKD, per germline. Trimming pared 4 bases from V and 6 bases from J, leaving 9 bases between. This CDR3 region has 13 residues. The rearrangement uses TRBV10-3 and TRBJ2-2; D remains unclear. Specimen: PBMCs. The origin of this receptor is a woman aged 55-70 years in good health and CMV-seronegative. In nucleotides, the CDR3 is TGTGCCATCAGTGCTAGTGACGCCGGGGAGCTGTTTTTT. The encoded protein is CAISASDAGELFF.